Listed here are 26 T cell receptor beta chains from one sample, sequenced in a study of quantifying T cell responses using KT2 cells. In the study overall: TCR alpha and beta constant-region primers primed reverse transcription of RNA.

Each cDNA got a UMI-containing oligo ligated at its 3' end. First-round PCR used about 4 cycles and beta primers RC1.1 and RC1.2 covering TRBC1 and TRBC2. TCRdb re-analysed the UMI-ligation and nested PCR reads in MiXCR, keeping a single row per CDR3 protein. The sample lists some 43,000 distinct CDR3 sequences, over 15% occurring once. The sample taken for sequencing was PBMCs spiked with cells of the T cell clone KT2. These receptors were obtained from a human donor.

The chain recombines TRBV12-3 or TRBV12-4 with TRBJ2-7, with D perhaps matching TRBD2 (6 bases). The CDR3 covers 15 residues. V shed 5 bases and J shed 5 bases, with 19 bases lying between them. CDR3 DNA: TGTGCCAGCAGTCCCCGGAACGGGAGAGCCGACGAGCAGTACTTC. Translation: CASSPRNGRADEQYF.

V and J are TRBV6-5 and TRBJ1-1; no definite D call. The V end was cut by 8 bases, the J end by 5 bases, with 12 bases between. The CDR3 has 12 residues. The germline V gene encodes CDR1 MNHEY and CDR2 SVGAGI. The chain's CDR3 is CASEAEGTEAFF. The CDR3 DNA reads TGTGCCAGCGAGGCAGAAGGGACTGAAGCTTTCTTT.

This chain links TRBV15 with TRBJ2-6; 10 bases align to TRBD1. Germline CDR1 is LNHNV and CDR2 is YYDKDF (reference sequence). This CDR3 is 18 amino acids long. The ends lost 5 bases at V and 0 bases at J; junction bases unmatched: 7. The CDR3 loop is CATSGGDRGYSGANVLTF. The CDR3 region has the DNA TGTGCCACCAGCGGGGGGGACAGGGGATACTCTGGGGCCAACGTCCTGACTTTC.

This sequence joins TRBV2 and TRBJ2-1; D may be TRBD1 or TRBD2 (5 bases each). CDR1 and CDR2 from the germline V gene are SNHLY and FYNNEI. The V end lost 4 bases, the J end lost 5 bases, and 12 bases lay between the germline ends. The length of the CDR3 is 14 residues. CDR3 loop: CASSVILGHNEQFF. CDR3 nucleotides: TGTGCCAGCAGTGTTATATTGGGACACAATGAGCAGTTCTTC.

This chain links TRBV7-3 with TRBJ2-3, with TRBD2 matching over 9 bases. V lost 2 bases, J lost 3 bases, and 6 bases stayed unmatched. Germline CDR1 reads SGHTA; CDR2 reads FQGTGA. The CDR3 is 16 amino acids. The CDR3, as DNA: TGTGCCAGCAGCTTAGGGGCGGGGGGGCCAACAGATACGCAGTATTTT. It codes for CASSLGAGGPTDTQYF.

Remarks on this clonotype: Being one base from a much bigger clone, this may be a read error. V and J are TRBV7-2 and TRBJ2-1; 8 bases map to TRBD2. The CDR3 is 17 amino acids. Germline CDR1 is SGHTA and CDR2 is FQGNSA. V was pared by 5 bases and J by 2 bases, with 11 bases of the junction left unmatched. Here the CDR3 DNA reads TGTGCCAGCAGCCCCCTAGAACTAGCGGTCGCCTACAATGAGCAGTTCTTC. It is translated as CASSPLELAVAYNEQFF.

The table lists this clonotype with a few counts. The CDR3 loop is CASSTFGGELFF. CDR3 in DNA: TGTGCCAGCAGTACGTTCGGCGGGGAGCTGTTTTTT. This chain uses TRBV27 with TRBJ2-2; D is undetermined. The ends were cut back, 5 bases at V and 7 bases at J, with 8 bases in the middle. Germline V gene lookup returns CDR1 MNHEY and CDR2 SMNVEV (reference sequence). The CDR3 length is 12 residues.

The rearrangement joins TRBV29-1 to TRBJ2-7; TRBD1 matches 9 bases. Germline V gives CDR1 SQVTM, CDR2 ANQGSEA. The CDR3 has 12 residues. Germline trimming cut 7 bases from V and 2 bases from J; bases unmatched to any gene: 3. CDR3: CSARTGAYEQYF. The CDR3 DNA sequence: TGCAGCGCTAGGACAGGGGCCTACGAGCAGTACTTC.

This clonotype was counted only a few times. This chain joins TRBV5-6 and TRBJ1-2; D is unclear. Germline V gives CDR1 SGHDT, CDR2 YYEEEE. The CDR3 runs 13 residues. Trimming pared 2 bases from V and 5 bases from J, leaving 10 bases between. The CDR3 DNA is TGTGCCAGCAGCTTCGAAGGCCCTTATGGCTACACCTTC. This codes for CASSFEGPYGYTF.

CDR3 sequence (DNA): TGCAGCGGGGGGACTTCAGCCTACGAGCAGTACTTC. Amino acids: CSGGTSAYEQYF. The chain joins TRBV29-1 to TRBJ2-7; perhaps TRBD2 as D (6 bases). This CDR3 spans 12 amino acids. V was pared by 7 bases and J by 2 bases, with 12 bases between. Germline V gives CDR1 SQVTM, CDR2 ANQGSEA.

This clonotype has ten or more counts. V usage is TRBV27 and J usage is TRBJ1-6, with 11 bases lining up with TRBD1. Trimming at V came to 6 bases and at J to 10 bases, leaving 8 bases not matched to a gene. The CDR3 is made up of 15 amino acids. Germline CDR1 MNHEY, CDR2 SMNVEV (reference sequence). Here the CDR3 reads CASRGTGGGGSPLHF. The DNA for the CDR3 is TGTGCCAGCAGAGGGACAGGGGGAGGCGGGTCACCCCTCCACTTT.

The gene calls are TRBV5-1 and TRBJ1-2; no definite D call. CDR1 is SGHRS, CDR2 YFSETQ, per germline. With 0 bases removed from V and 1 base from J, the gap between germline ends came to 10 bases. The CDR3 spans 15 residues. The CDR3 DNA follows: TGCGCCAGCAGCTTGGCAAGTACCAGTAACTATGGCTACACCTTC. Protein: CASSLASTSNYGYTF.

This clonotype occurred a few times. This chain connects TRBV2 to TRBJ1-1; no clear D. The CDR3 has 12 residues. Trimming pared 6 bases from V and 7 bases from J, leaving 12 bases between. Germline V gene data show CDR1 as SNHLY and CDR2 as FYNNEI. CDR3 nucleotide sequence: TGTGCCAGCAGCTACATGGACGGTGAAGCTTTCTTT. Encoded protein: CASSYMDGEAFF.

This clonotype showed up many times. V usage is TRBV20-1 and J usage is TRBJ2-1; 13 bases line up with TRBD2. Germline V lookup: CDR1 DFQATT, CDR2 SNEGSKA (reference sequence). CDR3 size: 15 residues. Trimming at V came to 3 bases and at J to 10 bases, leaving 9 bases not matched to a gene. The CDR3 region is CSASPGTSGIWEQFF. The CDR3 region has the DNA TGCAGTGCTAGCCCCGGGACTAGCGGGATTTGGGAGCAGTTCTTC.

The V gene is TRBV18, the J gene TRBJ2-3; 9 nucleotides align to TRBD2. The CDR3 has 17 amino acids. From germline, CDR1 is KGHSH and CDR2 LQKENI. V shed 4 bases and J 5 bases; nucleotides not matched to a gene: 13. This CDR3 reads CASSHRGPSGNEDTQYF. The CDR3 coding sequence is TGTGCCAGCTCACACCGCGGGCCTAGCGGGAATGAAGATACGCAGTATTTT.

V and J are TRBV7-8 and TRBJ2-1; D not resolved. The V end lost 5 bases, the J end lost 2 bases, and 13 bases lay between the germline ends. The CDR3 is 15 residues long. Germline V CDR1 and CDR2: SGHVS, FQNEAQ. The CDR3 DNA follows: TGTGCCAGCAGCGGAGACCGGTTCCCCTACAATGAGCAGTTCTTC. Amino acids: CASSGDRFPYNEQFF.

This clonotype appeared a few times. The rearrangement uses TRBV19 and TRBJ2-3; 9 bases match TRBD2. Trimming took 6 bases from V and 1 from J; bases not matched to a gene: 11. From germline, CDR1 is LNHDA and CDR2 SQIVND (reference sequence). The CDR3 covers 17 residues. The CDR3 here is CASSPMRGGRGTDTQYF. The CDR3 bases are TGTGCCAGTAGCCCCATGCGGGGGGGCCGGGGCACAGATACGCAGTATTTT.

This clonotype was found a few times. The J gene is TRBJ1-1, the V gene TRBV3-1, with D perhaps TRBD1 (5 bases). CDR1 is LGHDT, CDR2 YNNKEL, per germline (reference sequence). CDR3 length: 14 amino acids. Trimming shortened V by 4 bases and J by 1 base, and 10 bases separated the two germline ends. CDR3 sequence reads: CASSLGLTNTEAFF. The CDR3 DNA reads TGTGCCAGCAGCCTGGGACTGACGAACACTGAAGCTTTCTTT.

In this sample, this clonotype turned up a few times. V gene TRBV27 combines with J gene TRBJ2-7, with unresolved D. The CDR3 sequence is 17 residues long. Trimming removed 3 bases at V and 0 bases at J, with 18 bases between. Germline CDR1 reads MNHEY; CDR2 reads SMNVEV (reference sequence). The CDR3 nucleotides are TGTGCCAGCAGTTTCCACCCAGCGTTCGGGCGCTCCTACGAGCAGTACTTC. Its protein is CASSFHPAFGRSYEQYF.

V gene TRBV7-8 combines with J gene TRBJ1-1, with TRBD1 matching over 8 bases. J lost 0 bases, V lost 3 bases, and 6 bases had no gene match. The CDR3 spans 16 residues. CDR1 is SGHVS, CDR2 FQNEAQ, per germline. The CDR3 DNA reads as TGTGCCAGCAGCTTCCGGACAGGGATACTGAACACTGAAGCTTTCTTT. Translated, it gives CASSFRTGILNTEAFF.

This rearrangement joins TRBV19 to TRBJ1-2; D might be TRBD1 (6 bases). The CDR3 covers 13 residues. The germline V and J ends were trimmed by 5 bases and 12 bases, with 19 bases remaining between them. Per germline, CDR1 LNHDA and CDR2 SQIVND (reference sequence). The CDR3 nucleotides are TGTGCCAGTAGTCAACAGGGAGGCAGGCTGCACACCTTC. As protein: CASSQQGGRLHTF.

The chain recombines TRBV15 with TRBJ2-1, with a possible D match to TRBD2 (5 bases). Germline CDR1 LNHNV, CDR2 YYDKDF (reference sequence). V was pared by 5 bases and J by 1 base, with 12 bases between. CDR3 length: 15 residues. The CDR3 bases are TGTGCCACCAGCCGAGGGTCGCGGTCCTACAATGAGCAGTTCTTC. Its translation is CATSRGSRSYNEQFF.

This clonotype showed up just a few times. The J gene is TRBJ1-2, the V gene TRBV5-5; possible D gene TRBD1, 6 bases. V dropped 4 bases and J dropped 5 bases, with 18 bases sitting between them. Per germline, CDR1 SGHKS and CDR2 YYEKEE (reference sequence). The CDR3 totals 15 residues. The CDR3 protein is CASSVAPDSAYGYTF. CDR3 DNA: TGTGCCAGCAGCGTGGCACCGGACAGTGCATATGGCTACACCTTC.

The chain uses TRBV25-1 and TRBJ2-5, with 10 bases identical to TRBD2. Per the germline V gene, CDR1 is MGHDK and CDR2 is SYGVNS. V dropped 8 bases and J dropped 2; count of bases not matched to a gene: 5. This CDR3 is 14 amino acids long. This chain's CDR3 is CASAIAGGQETQYF. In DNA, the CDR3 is TGTGCCAGCGCCATAGCGGGGGGTCAAGAGACCCAGTACTTC.

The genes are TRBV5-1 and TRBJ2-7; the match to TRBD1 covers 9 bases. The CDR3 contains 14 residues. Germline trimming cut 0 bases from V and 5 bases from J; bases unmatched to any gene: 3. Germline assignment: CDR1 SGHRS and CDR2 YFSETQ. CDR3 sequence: CASSLGDRAHEQYF. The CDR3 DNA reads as TGCGCCAGCAGCTTGGGGGACAGGGCACACGAGCAGTACTTC.

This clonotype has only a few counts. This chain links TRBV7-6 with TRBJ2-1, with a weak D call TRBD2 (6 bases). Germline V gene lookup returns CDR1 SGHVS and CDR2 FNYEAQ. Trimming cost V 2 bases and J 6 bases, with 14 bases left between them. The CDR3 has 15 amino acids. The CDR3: CASSLLASETNEQFF. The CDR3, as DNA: TGTGCCAGCAGCTTACTCGCTAGCGAGACCAATGAGCAGTTCTTC.